The rows below give T cell receptor beta chains drawn from one sample of a study of T-cell memory formation after mild COVID-19. TCRdb re-analysed the 5' RACE reads in MiXCR, keeping a single row per CDR3 protein. This sample has fewer than 150,000 distinct CDR3 sequences, with 13% to 15% found just once. Input material: PBMCs or a T cell subset sorted from them (not recorded which). The origin of the receptors is an adult woman who had mild COVID-19 (a few samples of this study predate the infection). Cell type and time point are not known. Each CDR3 is given with its conserved first and last residue. Each record gives: J gene, clone size, D gene, V gene, CDR3 protein, CDR3 DNA. The D gene is left open where the match is weak. Size is omitted from some rows. Given values are once, few, many or a class for expanded clones.

>TRBJ1-1|-|-|TRBV6-1
CASSEGSDEAFF
TGTGCCAGCAGTGAAGGGTCCGATGAAGCTTTCTTT
>TRBJ2-3|few|-|TRBV20-1
CSARALGGGTDTQYF
TGCAGTGCTAGAGCTTTAGGGGGGGGCACAGATACGCAGTATTTT
>TRBJ2-7|few|-|TRBV5-4
CASSLLNSYEQYF
TGTGCCAGCAGCTTATTAAACTCCTACGAGCAGTACTTC
>TRBJ2-5|-|TRBD2|TRBV27
CASSSSRMAGGHVTQYF
TGTGCCAGCAGCTCCTCCCGGATGGCGGGAGGTCATGTGACCCAGTACTTC
>TRBJ2-5|-|-|TRBV7-9
CASSLALGGAQDQETQYF
TGTGCCAGCAGCTTGGCTCTGGGCGGCGCACAAGATCAGGAGACCCAGTACTTC
>TRBJ1-1|-|-|TRBV7-6
CASSSGPGMNTEAFF
TGTGCCAGCAGCTCGGGACCGGGAATGAACACTGAAGCTTTCTTT
>TRBJ1-1|few|TRBD1|TRBV5-1
CASSLGTGDTEAFF
TGCGCCAGCAGCTTGGGGACAGGGGACACTGAAGCTTTCTTT
>TRBJ2-5|-|-|TRBV7-9
CASTQDIQETQYF
TGTGCCAGCACCCAGGACATACAAGAGACCCAGTACTTC
>TRBJ2-6|many|TRBD2|TRBV4-2
CASSPTSGALSDGANVLTF
TGTGCCAGCAGCCCCACGAGCGGGGCCCTCTCTGATGGGGCCAACGTCCTGACTTTC
>TRBJ2-7|-|TRBD1|TRBV11-2
CASSLLFGQETYEQYF
TGTGCCAGCAGCTTACTCTTTGGACAGGAGACCTACGAGCAGTACTTC
>TRBJ2-2|-|TRBD2|TRBV11-2
CASSQGTSGSEPNTGELFF
TGTGCCAGCAGCCAAGGGACTAGCGGGAGTGAGCCGAACACCGGGGAGCTGTTTTTT
>TRBJ2-1|many|-|TRBV12-3/TRBV12-4
CASSLNEQFF
TGTGCCAGCAGCTTAAATGAGCAGTTCTTC
>TRBJ2-1|few|TRBD2|TRBV7-2
CASSPRYGTILEQFF
TGTGCCAGCAGCCCACGGTATGGGACTATACTAGAGCAGTTCTTC
>TRBJ1-3|few|TRBD1|TRBV12-5
CASGLTLGQGAFGNTIYF
TGTGCTAGTGGTTTGACTTTAGGACAGGGGGCTTTCGGAAACACCATATATTTT
>TRBJ2-6|-|-|TRBV20-1
CSARDLGQGSPLGANVLTF
TGCAGTGCTAGAGATTTGGGGCAGGGAAGCCCTCTTGGGGCCAACGTCCTGACTTTC
>TRBJ2-7|-|-|TRBV29-1
CSVLATDSGYEQYF
TGCAGCGTTTTGGCAACAGACTCCGGCTACGAGCAGTACTTC
>TRBJ1-2|many|-|TRBV20-1
CSAGQNYGYTF
TGCAGTGCTGGGCAGAACTATGGCTACACCTTC
>TRBJ1-2|-|-|TRBV4-1
CASSQGQDGYTF
TGCGCCAGCAGCCAAGGGCAGGATGGCTACACCTTC
>TRBJ1-2|many|TRBD1|TRBV29-1
CSVVTGINGYTF
TGCAGCGTTGTGACAGGGATTAATGGCTACACCTTC
>TRBJ2-3|-|TRBD2|TRBV12-3/TRBV12-4
CASATSGGTDTQYF
TGTGCCAGCGCGACTAGCGGGGGGACAGATACGCAGTATTTT
>TRBJ1-2|-|-|TRBV7-6
CASSAERNYGYTF
TGTGCCAGCAGCGCGGAGAGAAACTATGGCTACACCTTC
>TRBJ2-1|-|-|TRBV7-9
CASSRNTAPTHNEQFF
TGTGCCAGCAGCCGTAACACGGCCCCCACCCACAATGAGCAGTTCTTC
>TRBJ2-3|few|-|TRBV7-9
CASSSPPVTDTQYF
TGTGCCAGCAGCTCCCCTCCAGTAACAGATACGCAGTATTTT
>TRBJ2-7|-|TRBD1|TRBV7-9
CASSLGGQEASPYEQYF
TGTGCCAGCAGCTTAGGAGGACAGGAGGCGTCTCCCTACGAGCAGTACTTC
>TRBJ2-1|few|-|TRBV4-3
CASSQAKGYNEQFF
TGCGCCAGCAGCCAAGCTAAGGGTTACAATGAGCAGTTCTTC
>TRBJ2-7|few|-|TRBV12-3/TRBV12-4
CASSSLPTYEQYF
TGTGCCAGCAGCTCACTCCCAACCTACGAGCAGTACTTC
>TRBJ2-7|few|TRBD2|TRBV12-3/TRBV12-4
CASSPLAGSYEQYF
TGTGCCAGCAGTCCCCTAGCGGGTTCCTACGAGCAGTACTTC
>TRBJ2-3|few|-|TRBV7-9
CASGPESGSTDTQYF
TGTGCCAGCGGGCCCGAGTCTGGGAGCACAGATACGCAGTATTTT
>TRBJ2-7|-|TRBD1|TRBV2
CASSEARQGGYKQYF
TGTGCCAGCAGTGAAGCGAGACAGGGGGGGTACAAGCAGTACTTC
>TRBJ1-5|-|-|TRBV20-1
CSARDGFLGNQPQHF
TGCAGTGCTAGAGATGGATTCCTGGGCAATCAGCCCCAGCATTTT
>TRBJ2-5|few|-|TRBV6-6
CASSPRTGKETQYF
TGTGCCAGCAGTCCCCGGACTGGGAAAGAGACCCAGTACTTC
>TRBJ2-1|few|-|TRBV6-2/TRBV6-3
CASGNWDEQFF
TGTGCCAGCGGTAACTGGGATGAGCAGTTCTTC
>TRBJ2-3|-|-|TRBV13
CASSSRRGSTDTQYF
TGTGCCAGCAGCTCCCGCAGGGGTAGCACAGATACGCAGTATTTT
>TRBJ2-2|few|TRBD2|TRBV5-6
CASSLSAGALTGELFF
TGTGCCAGCAGCTTGTCAGCGGGGGCTCTCACGGGGGAGCTGTTTTTT
>TRBJ2-3|-|TRBD2|TRBV29-1
CSALAGDGADTQYF
TGCAGCGCCCTAGCGGGAGACGGGGCAGATACGCAGTATTTT
>TRBJ2-7|-|TRBD2|TRBV15
CATSSPGRGVDEQYF
TGTGCCACCAGCTCCCCCGGGAGGGGTGTGGACGAGCAGTACTTC
>TRBJ1-2|-|TRBD1|TRBV6-5
CASSPQGLLNGYTF
TGTGCCAGCAGCCCACAGGGGCTGCTAAATGGCTACACCTTC
>TRBJ2-7|-|-|TRBV7-6
CASSELKHHEQYF
TGTGCCAGCAGCGAACTAAAGCACCACGAGCAGTACTTC
>TRBJ1-2|-|TRBD1|TRBV10-3
CAIGHSGTENYGYTF
TGTGCCATCGGTCATTCCGGGACAGAGAACTATGGCTACACCTTC
>TRBJ1-1|few|-|TRBV24-1
CATSDSTIATFF
TGTGCCACCAGTGATAGTACTATCGCTACTTTCTTT
>TRBJ2-5|-|-|TRBV7-9
CASSLTPQETQYF
TGTGCCAGCAGCTTAACACCCCAAGAGACCCAGTACTTC
>TRBJ1-1|-|TRBD1|TRBV25-1
CASSESRAGGTEAFF
TGTGCCAGCAGTGAATCTCGGGCAGGGGGCACTGAAGCTTTCTTT
>TRBJ2-2|-|TRBD2|TRBV19
CASSLTSGITGELFF
TGTGCCAGTAGTCTTACAAGCGGGATCACCGGGGAGCTGTTTTTT
>TRBJ2-7|many|-|TRBV7-9
CASSLGGREQYF
TGTGCCAGCAGCTTAGGGGGACGCGAGCAGTACTTC
>TRBJ1-2|few|-|TRBV7-9
CASSLVGQGENGYTF
TGTGCCAGCAGCTTAGTCGGGCAGGGAGAGAATGGCTACACCTTC
>TRBJ2-7|few|-|TRBV7-9
CASRPATTGYEQYF
TGTGCCAGCAGACCCGCTACCACCGGCTACGAGCAGTACTTC
>TRBJ1-1|many|-|TRBV7-6
CASSLGMNTEAFF
TGTGCCAGCAGCTTAGGGATGAACACTGAAGCTTTCTTT